Each of the 31 T cell receptor beta chains below was sequenced from the same sample in a study of regulatory T cells. The primer mix had 52 TRBV and 13 TRBJ primers. The data were produced by immunoSEQ multiplex PCR, yet TCRdb's version contains in-frame clones alone and is incomplete. The table shows almost 30,000 clones, with around 92% occurring only once. Their cognate antigens are unknown. Broader study findings: In CD3G-deficient patients, conventional CD4+ T cells were enriched for hydrophobic CDR3 residues at positions 6 and 7.

Sample: conventional CD4+ T cells sorted from blood. These receptor sequences come from a person aged 18 to 30 with CD3G deficiency.

The chain uses TRBV2 and TRBJ2-7, with D possibly being TRBD1 (6 bases). The CDR3 has 13 residues. V was cut by 6 bases and J by 0 bases, with 9 bases left in between. CDR1 SNHLY and CDR2 FYNNEI come from the germline V gene. CDR3 region: CASSRDTSYEQYF. The CDR3 region has the DNA TGTGCCAGCAGCAGGGACACCTCCTACGAGCAGTACTTC. The full variable domain, completed using reference TRBV2 and TRBJ2-7, is EPEVTQTPSHQVTQMGQEVILRCVPISNHLYFYWYRQILGQKVEFLVSFYNNEISEKSEIFDDQFSVERPDGSNFTLKIRSTKLEDSAMYFCASSRDTSYEQYFGPGTRLTVT.

The chain is built from TRBV19 and TRBJ2-3; no definite D call. The CDR3 is 16 amino acids. Per the germline V gene, CDR1 is LNHDA and CDR2 is SQIVND (reference sequence). V was shortened by 2 bases and J by 6 bases, with 18 bases between the two germline ends. The CDR3 region has the DNA TGTGCCAGTAGTATATCTGGGCAGTCCGGGTACGATACGCAGTATTTT. It yields the protein CASSISGQSGYDTQYF.

This clone was counted a few times. This chain connects TRBV6-1 to TRBJ1-2; D is ambiguous. The CDR3 is 12 amino acids. V lost 0 bases and J 6 bases, leaving 5 bases between the germline ends. Looked up from germline, CDR1 is MNHNS and CDR2 is SASEGT. The CDR3 is CASSEARNGYTF. The CDR3 nucleotides read TGTGCCAGCAGTGAAGCCAGGAATGGCTACACCTTC.

This chain links TRBV5-1 with TRBJ2-3; tentatively, D is TRBD2 (5 bases). Germline CDR1 and CDR2: SGHRS and YFSETQ. The CDR3 extends over 15 amino acids. V dropped 7 bases and J dropped 4 bases, with 19 bases sitting between them. The CDR3 DNA reads as TGCGCCAGCCGCCCCGGCGGGTCACTAGCAGATACGCAGTATTTT. This gives the protein CASRPGGSLADTQYF.

V gene TRBV19 combines with J gene TRBJ1-1; D perhaps matches TRBD1 (5 bases). V lost 4 bases, J lost 6 bases, and 21 bases lay in between. This CDR3 is 16 amino acids long. The V gene's germline CDR1 is LNHDA and CDR2 SQIVND (reference sequence). This chain's CDR3 is CASSRATGVTRAEAFF. In DNA, the CDR3 is TGTGCCAGTAGTAGAGCGACGGGGGTTACAAGGGCTGAAGCTTTCTTT. The whole variable domain, remainder taken from reference TRBV19 and TRBJ1-1, is DGGITQSPKYLFRKEGQNVTLSCEQNLNHDAMYWYRQDPGQGLRLIYYSQIVNDFQKGDIAEGYSVSREKKESFPLTVTSAQKNPTAFYLCASSRATGVTRAEAFFGQGTRLTVV.

The V gene is TRBV28, the J gene TRBJ2-7, with D tentatively TRBD1 (6 bases). V shed 5 bases and J shed 0 bases, with 11 bases lying between them. Germline CDR1 reads MDHEN; CDR2 reads SYDVKM. This CDR3 is built from 14 residues. The CDR3 reads CASSHRVGSYEQYF. The CDR3 nucleotides read TGTGCCAGCAGTCACAGGGTGGGCTCCTACGAGCAGTACTTC. Variable domain in full (rest from reference TRBV28 and TRBJ2-7): DVKVTQSSRYLVKRTGEKVFLECVQDMDHENMFWYRQDPGLGLRLIYFSYDVKMKEKGDIPEGYSVSREKKERFSLILESASTNQTSMYLCASSHRVGSYEQYFGPGTRLTVT.

The rearrangement joins TRBV5-1 to TRBJ2-3; no clear D. Germline V CDR1 and CDR2: SGHRS, YFSETQ. The CDR3 consists of 12 residues. Trimming took off 0 bases at V and 6 bases at J, with 5 bases between the two ends. The CDR3 sequence: CASSLDLDTQYF. The CDR3 DNA follows: TGCGCCAGCAGCTTGGATTTGGATACGCAGTATTTT.

The gene calls are TRBV25-1 and TRBJ2-1; tentatively, D is TRBD1 or TRBD2 (6 bases each). There are 15 residues in the CDR3. Germline-derived CDR1 and CDR2 are MGHDK and SYGVNS. Trimming stripped 3 bases from V and 9 bases from J, with 18 bases between. In nucleotides, the CDR3 is TGTGCCAGCAGTGATGACCATAGCGGAGGGGGTGAGCAGTTCTTC. Protein product: CASSDDHSGGGEQFF. The variable domain in full, completed from reference TRBV25-1 and TRBJ2-1, reads EADIYQTPRYLVIGTGKKITLECSQTMGHDKMYWYQQDPGMELHLIHYSYGVNSTEKGDLSSESTVSRIRTEHFPLTLESARPSHTSQYLCASSDDHSGGGEQFFGPGTRLTVL.

The chain is built from TRBV5-1 and TRBJ2-3; D remains ambiguous. Trimming removed 0 bases from V and 4 bases from J, with 6 bases in between. The germline V gene encodes CDR1 SGHRS and CDR2 YFSETQ. This CDR3 contains 13 residues. CDR3 DNA sequence: TGCGCCAGCAGCTTGGGACTCTCAGATACGCAGTATTTT. Its protein is CASSLGLSDTQYF.

The chain joins TRBV14 to TRBJ1-4; the match to TRBD1 covers 7 bases. The CDR3 has 15 amino acids. J gave up 5 bases and V 2 bases, and 5 bases lay outside the gene matches. Germline V gives CDR1 SGHDN, CDR2 FVKESK. The CDR3 DNA follows: TGTGCCAGCAGCCAAAGGGACAGCGCGAATGAAAAACTGTTTTTT. Translating gives CASSQRDSANEKLFF.

This chain connects TRBV5-4 to TRBJ1-2, with 8 bases lining up with TRBD1. The CDR3 is made up of 16 amino acids. Germline V gene data show CDR1 as SGHNT and CDR2 as YYREEE (reference sequence). V lost 2 bases and J lost 7; bases outside the gene matches: 13. In nucleotides, the CDR3 is TGTGCCAGCAGCTTAGCGAGGGGGCAGGGGGCGATTGGCTACACCTTC. This encodes CASSLARGQGAIGYTF.

The V gene is TRBV19, the J gene TRBJ2-2; D assignment may be TRBD1 or TRBD2 (5 bases each). The V gene lost 3 bases and the J gene lost 3 bases, with 8 bases spanning the gap. Germline-derived CDR1 and CDR2 are LNHDA and SQIVND (reference sequence). The CDR3 runs 14 residues. Here the CDR3 reads CASSMGVHTGELFF. DNA of the CDR3: TGTGCCAGTAGTATGGGGGTGCACACCGGGGAGCTGTTTTTT.

Here the CDR3 reads CASSFGQGETQYF. The CDR3 region has the DNA TGCGCCAGCAGCTTCGGGCAGGGAGAGACCCAGTACTTC. The V and J genes are TRBV5-1 and TRBJ2-5, with a possible D match to TRBD1 (5 bases). The V end lost 2 bases, the J end lost 4 bases, and 9 bases lay between the germline ends. The CDR3 contains 13 residues. Germline V gives CDR1 SGHRS, CDR2 YFSETQ.

The chain links TRBV28 to TRBJ1-2, with a tentative D call TRBD1 (5 bases). V was shortened by 6 bases and J by 3 bases, with 17 bases between the two germline ends. Germline loops: CDR1 MDHEN, CDR2 SYDVKM. The CDR3 covers 15 residues. CDR3: CASRPDSPNDYGYTF. The CDR3 bases are TGTGCCAGCAGACCTGACAGCCCCAATGACTATGGCTACACCTTC.

This clone appeared once. V usage is TRBV10-3 and J usage is TRBJ2-3; 11 nucleotides agree with TRBD2. With V trimmed by 2 bases and J by 1 base, 2 bases remained unmatched. Germline V gene sequence: CDR1 ENHRY, CDR2 SYGVKD. The length of the CDR3 is 16 residues. In nucleotides, the CDR3 is TGTGCCATCAGTGAGACTAGCGGGGGAGGCACAGATACGCAGTATTTT. Translating gives CAISETSGGGTDTQYF.

This clone has only one observation. The chain has TRBV10-2 and TRBJ1-1; D not certain. With 4 bases removed from V and 4 bases from J, the gap between germline ends came to 7 bases. Germline assignment: CDR1 WSHSY and CDR2 SAAADI. The CDR3 is made up of 12 amino acids. The CDR3 DNA reads TGCGCCAGCAGTGCTTCAGGCACTGAAGCTTTCTTT. Translating gives CASSASGTEAFF.

The chain uses TRBV28 and TRBJ2-1; D may be TRBD2 (5 bases). V was shortened by 2 bases and J by 0 bases, with 11 bases between the two germline ends. Per germline, CDR1 MDHEN and CDR2 SYDVKM. There are 16 residues in the CDR3. CDR3 region: CASSLAGRSSYNEQFF. The CDR3 DNA reads TGTGCCAGCAGTTTAGCGGGTCGAAGCTCCTACAATGAGCAGTTCTTC.

The gene calls are TRBV6-1 and TRBJ2-2; D is uncertain. CDR1 and CDR2 from the germline V gene are MNHNS and SASEGT. Between the trimmed V and J ends, which lost 5 bases and 1 base, there was a span of 8 bases. This CDR3 comprises 14 residues. The CDR3 sequence is CASSRTWNTGELFF. CDR3 coding DNA: TGTGCCAGCAGTCGGACCTGGAACACCGGGGAGCTGTTTTTT.

J is TRBJ1-2 and V is TRBV7-2; 7 nucleotides line up with TRBD1. The CDR3 runs 14 residues. V trimming: 5 bases; J trimming: 4 bases; junction bases outside the gene matches: 7. CDR1 SGHTA and CDR2 FQGNSA come from the germline V gene. CDR3 amino acids: CASSPQGGAYGYTF. The CDR3 DNA follows: TGTGCCAGCAGCCCCCAGGGGGGGGCCTATGGCTACACCTTC.

V gene TRBV6-1 combines with J gene TRBJ2-2; D call uncertain. The CDR3 runs to 13 residues. The V end was cut by 7 bases, the J end by 8 bases, with 14 bases between. Germline loops: CDR1 MNHNS, CDR2 SASEGT. Here the CDR3 DNA reads TGTGCCAGCACCTCGGCCTTGGGAGGGGAGCTGTTTTTT. Its protein product is CASTSALGGELFF.

This clone is a singleton in its sample. The rearrangement uses TRBV10-1 and TRBJ2-1; 8 bases are a match to TRBD2. Germline V lookup: CDR1 WNHNN, CDR2 SYGVQD (reference sequence). The CDR3 is 12 amino acids. Trimming at V came to 9 bases and at J to 6 bases, leaving 4 bases not matched to a gene. The DNA of the CDR3 is TGCGCCAGACCGACTAGCGCCAATGAGCAGTTCTTC. It specifies CARPTSANEQFF.

The V and J genes are TRBV28 and TRBJ1-5; tentative D call: TRBD1 (6 bases). The CDR3 contains 12 residues. V was pared by 10 bases and J by 4 bases, with 11 bases between. Germline V gene lookup returns CDR1 MDHEN and CDR2 SYDVKM. CDR3 sequence reads: CAIQGSNQPQHF. In DNA, the CDR3 is TGTGCCATCCAGGGGAGTAATCAGCCCCAGCATTTT.

The chain employs TRBV18 and TRBJ2-5; no clear D. The DNA end is more similar to TRBJ2-7, so the J call may be wrong. Germline lookup yields CDR1 KGHSH and CDR2 LQKENI. There are 13 residues in the CDR3. The CDR3 reads CASSPGVPYEQYF. CDR3 sequence (DNA): TGTGCCAGCTCACCCGGCGTTCCCTACGAGCAGTACTTC.

This chain uses TRBV6-6 with TRBJ2-1; D tentatively reads TRBD1 or TRBD2 (6 bases each). Trimming pared 5 bases from V and 8 bases from J, leaving 16 bases between. Germline values: CDR1 MNHNY, CDR2 SVGAGI (reference sequence). The CDR3 contains 14 residues. CDR3 loop: CASSRRGGGDEQFF. DNA of the CDR3: TGTGCCAGCAGTCGCAGGGGAGGCGGGGATGAGCAGTTCTTC.

The rearrangement joins TRBV7-2 to TRBJ2-1; D perhaps matches TRBD2 (6 bases). Germline lookup yields CDR1 SGHTA and CDR2 FQGNSA. The CDR3 is made up of 13 amino acids. Trimming left V 1 base short and J 7 bases short, with 8 bases between. In DNA, the CDR3 is TGTGCCAGCAGCTTAGTCGGGGGAAATGAGCAGTTCTTC. Its protein is CASSLVGGNEQFF.

The genes are TRBV6-5 and TRBJ2-2; no firm D call. From germline, CDR1 is MNHEY and CDR2 SVGAGI. The CDR3 sequence is 14 residues long. The ends were cut back, 5 bases at V and 2 bases at J, with 9 bases in the middle. In DNA form, the CDR3 reads TGTGCCAGCAGTCTGACACCTAACACCGGGGAGCTGTTTTTT. Protein: CASSLTPNTGELFF.

This chain links TRBV19 with TRBJ2-1; TRBD2 aligns across 12 bases. This CDR3 comprises 13 residues. V dropped 3 bases and J dropped 11; count of bases not matched to a gene: 2. Germline V gives CDR1 LNHDA, CDR2 SQIVND (reference sequence). CDR3 DNA: TGTGCCAGTAGTATCGGACTAGCGGGAAAGCAGTTCTTC. Protein sequence: CASSIGLAGKQFF.

The rearrangement links TRBV2 to TRBJ2-4; 7 bases fit TRBD1. The DNA matches TRBJ2-7 better at its end, which makes the J call doubtful. The germline CDR1 and CDR2 sequences are SNHLY and FYNNEI. The CDR3 extends over 15 amino acids. In DNA form, the CDR3 reads TGTGCCAGCAGTGAAGGGGGGACAGTCTCCTACGAGCAGTACTTC. It encodes CASSEGGTVSYEQYF.

V usage is TRBV18 and J usage is TRBJ1-2; D ambiguous. V shed 3 bases and J shed 8 bases, with 13 bases lying between them. CDR3 length: 13 amino acids. Germline CDR1 KGHSH, CDR2 LQKENI. The CDR3 protein is CASSPGGISGYTF. CDR3 coding DNA: TGTGCCAGCTCACCGGGAGGGATCAGCGGCTACACCTTC.

The chain employs TRBV5-1 and TRBJ2-3; 9 positions agree with TRBD2. J lost 6 bases, V lost 5 bases, and 10 bases had no gene match. This CDR3 has 15 amino acids. Germline CDR1 reads SGHRS; CDR2 reads YFSETQ. This chain's CDR3 is CASRPGASGIDTQYF. Written as DNA, the CDR3 is TGCGCCAGCAGACCGGGGGCTAGCGGGATTGATACGCAGTATTTT. Together with reference TRBV5-1 and TRBJ2-3, the CDR3 gives the full variable domain: KAGVTQTPRYLIKTRGQQVTLSCSPISGHRSVSWYQQTPGQGLQFLFEYFSETQRNKGNFPGRFSGRQFSNSRSEMNVSTLELGDSALYLCASRPGASGIDTQYFGPGTRLTVL.

On this clone: The CDR3 carries no conserved terminal phenylalanine or tryptophan, so it likely arises from a read error. Because the CDR3's place on the DNA is in doubt, the DNA is left out and the CDR3 is given as listed by TCRdb. The chain combines TRBV6-5 with TRBJ1-4; the table's D gene call, TRBD1, was not cross checked with the DNA. CDR1 is MNHEY, CDR2 SVGAGI, per germline. A total of 10 residues make up the CDR3, ends included. CDR3: CASSYSPSGS.